The 27 T cell receptor beta chains listed next were all sequenced from one sample in a study of blood T cell repertoires in COVID-19. Method: immunoSEQ multiplex PCR; TCRdb's copy keeps in-frame clones and lacks some. Found here are about 190,000 clones, roughly 84% of them singletons; the top ten hold over 9.5%. The specimen was peripheral blood. Receptors were obtained from a woman of 80 years or more with active or convalescent COVID-19.

This clone was seen a handful of times. The chain links TRBV7-9 to TRBJ1-1, with 9 nucleotides matching TRBD1. V shed 8 bases and J 6 bases; nucleotides not matched to a gene: 10. The germline V gene encodes CDR1 SEHNR and CDR2 FQNEAQ (reference sequence). This CDR3 is 14 amino acids long. The CDR3 loop reads CASGPRTGAAEAFF. The DNA of the CDR3 is TGTGCCAGCGGGCCCCGGACAGGGGCGGCTGAAGCTTTCTTT.

V usage is TRBV9 and J usage is TRBJ1-2, with TRBD1 identical over 8 bases. This CDR3 has 16 amino acids. Germline loops: CDR1 SGDLS, CDR2 YYNGEE. V lost 4 bases and J lost 5; bases outside the gene matches: 13. The CDR3 region is CASSQSMGQGAYGYTF. Here the CDR3 DNA reads TGTGCCAGCAGCCAATCAATGGGGCAGGGGGCGTATGGCTACACCTTC.

The chain has TRBV5-6 and TRBJ1-1; 7 bases fit TRBD1. V trimming: 7 bases; J trimming: 0 bases; junction bases outside the gene matches: 6. Germline V lookup: CDR1 SGHDT, CDR2 YYEEEE. CDR3 size: 14 residues. Here the CDR3 reads CASFRTGMNTEAFF. CDR3 coding DNA: TGTGCCAGCTTCCGGACAGGAATGAACACTGAAGCTTTCTTT.

The chain uses TRBV28 and TRBJ1-4; D is uncertain. Germline CDR1 MDHEN, CDR2 SYDVKM. V shed 4 bases and J shed 8 bases, with 14 bases lying between them. The length of the CDR3 is 14 residues. CDR3 nucleotide sequence: TGTGCCAGCAGTTCCGGAGAGATCCGGGAAAAACTGTTTTTT. This codes for CASSSGEIREKLFF.

The chain carries TRBV5-4 and TRBJ1-2, with 9 bases lining up with TRBD1. The V and J ends lost 7 bases and 6 bases, in that order; junction bases with no gene match: 10. The germline V gene encodes CDR1 SGHNT and CDR2 YYREEE (reference sequence). This CDR3 is 14 amino acids long. The CDR3 protein is CASLNRGLKDGYTF. The CDR3 DNA reads TGTGCCAGCCTGAACAGGGGGCTCAAGGATGGCTACACCTTC.

Concerning this clone itself: Since a much larger clone is just one base distant, this may be a read error. This specimen includes other DNA sequences encoding the same CDR3. CDR3 sequence reads: CASSPTGGSGNTIYF. The DNA for the CDR3 is TGTGCCAGCAGTCCCACAGGGGGCTCTGGAAACACCATATATTTT. The rearrangement joins TRBV28 to TRBJ1-3, with 8 bases matching TRBD1. From germline, CDR1 is MDHEN and CDR2 SYDVKM. V was clipped by 5 bases and J by 0 bases; unmatched bases: 3. CDR3 length: 15 amino acids.

V is TRBV23-1 and J is TRBJ2-3, with D tentatively TRBD2 (6 bases). TRBV23-1 is placed among ORFs of uncertain function. V dropped 2 bases and J dropped 2 bases, with 17 bases sitting between them. The CDR3 is 17 residues long. The CDR3 DNA reads TGCGCCAGCAGTCAACGCCCCCGGAGGGAGACCACAGATACGCAGTATTTT. Encoded protein: CASSQRPRRETTDTQYF.

The genes are TRBV9 and TRBJ2-7; D perhaps matches TRBD2 (6 bases). Trimming removed 2 bases at V and 1 base at J, with 13 bases between. There are 15 residues in the CDR3. CDR1 is SGDLS and CDR2 is YYNGEE in the germline V gene. The CDR3 nucleotides are TGTGCCAGCAGCGTGGGCGGGATTGGTTCCTACGAGCAGTACTTC. The encoded protein is CASSVGGIGSYEQYF. Based on the CDR3 plus reference TRBV9 and TRBJ2-7, the full variable domain is DSGVTQTPKHLITATGQRVTLRCSPRSGDLSVYWYQQSLDQGLQFLIQYYNGEERAKGNILERFSAQQFPDLHSELNLSSLELGDSALYFCASSVGGIGSYEQYFGPGTRLTVT.

V gene TRBV6-5 combines with J gene TRBJ2-2, with D unresolved. Germline loops: CDR1 MNHEY, CDR2 SVGAGI. The CDR3 consists of 13 residues. V dropped 7 bases and J dropped 4 bases, with 10 bases sitting between them. CDR3 sequence: CASKRSSTGELFF. CDR3 nucleotide sequence: TGTGCCAGCAAGCGCAGCTCCACCGGGGAGCTGTTTTTT.

This clone was observed a handful of times. This sequence joins TRBV28 and TRBJ1-1; the D is unclear. The CDR3 is 14 amino acids. Trimming cost V 4 bases and J 4 bases, with 13 bases left between them. Looked up from germline, CDR1 is MDHEN and CDR2 is SYDVKM. The CDR3 region is CASSSPGSSTEAFF. Written as DNA, the CDR3 is TGTGCCAGCAGTTCTCCCGGTAGTTCCACTGAAGCTTTCTTT. The full variable domain, its missing parts supplied by reference TRBV28 and TRBJ1-1, is DVKVTQSSRYLVKRTGEKVFLECVQDMDHENMFWYRQDPGLGLRLIYFSYDVKMKEKGDIPEGYSVSREKKERFSLILESASTNQTSMYLCASSSPGSSTEAFFGQGTRLTVV.

This clone occurred once. V usage is TRBV6-5 and J usage is TRBJ2-1; 11 positions match TRBD2. V trimming: 6 bases; J trimming: 5 bases; junction bases outside the gene matches: 3. Germline V gene sequence: CDR1 MNHEY, CDR2 SVGAGI. CDR3 size: 14 residues. The CDR3 DNA reads TGTGCCAGCAGCGCGACTAGCGGGGACAATGAGCAGTTCTTC. This translates into CASSATSGDNEQFF.

The rearrangement links TRBV5-1 to TRBJ2-3; TRBD2 agrees at 8 bases. Germline assignment: CDR1 SGHRS and CDR2 YFSETQ. CDR3 size: 17 residues. V lost 4 bases and J lost 2; bases outside the gene matches: 12. CDR3 in amino acids: CASSAAGTSGATDTQYF. The CDR3, as DNA: TGCGCCAGCAGCGCCGCCGGGACTAGTGGTGCCACAGATACGCAGTATTTT.

The chain recombines TRBV21-1 with TRBJ2-1; the table assigns TRBD2, which was not confirmed against the DNA. TRBV21-1 is an annotated pseudogene. The CDR3 spans 15 residues. CDR3 sequence: CASSLMRLAHNEQFF. DNA for the CDR3: TGTGCCAGCAGCTTGATGAGACTAGCGCACAATGAGCAGTTCTTC.

The chain employs TRBV5-1 and TRBJ2-1; 9 bases match TRBD1. The CDR3 has 16 residues. The germline gives CDR1 SGHRS, CDR2 YFSETQ. V shed 4 bases, J shed 7 bases, and the junction held 12 bases outside the gene matches. CDR3 amino acids: CASSPRGTGTSNEQFF. The CDR3 bases are TGCGCCAGCAGCCCGAGGGGGACAGGGACGTCAAATGAGCAGTTCTTC.

The V and J genes are TRBV4-2 and TRBJ2-3, with 10 positions matching TRBD2. CDR1 and CDR2 (germline): LGHNA, YNFKEQ. CDR3 length equals 14 residues. The trim removed 3 bases at V and 5 bases at J, leaving 2 bases unmatched. CDR3 in DNA: TGTGCCAGCAGCCATCTAGCGGGAGAAGATACGCAGTATTTT. Amino acids: CASSHLAGEDTQYF.

This clone occurred once. V usage is TRBV21-1 and J usage is TRBJ2-7; TRBD2, as called in the table, went unchecked against the DNA. TRBV21-1 is listed as a pseudogene. This CDR3 comprises 15 residues. The CDR3 DNA reads as TGTGCCAGCAGCAAATGGACTAGCGGGATCCACGAGCAGTACTTC. This sequence encodes CASSKWTSGIHEQYF.

The count of this clone is one. The chain joins TRBV7-3 to TRBJ2-1, with 14 nucleotides matching TRBD2. Germline V CDR1 and CDR2: SGHTA, FQGTGA. The trim removed 2 bases at V and 2 bases at J, leaving 8 bases unmatched. The CDR3 sequence is 19 residues long. CDR3 bases: TGTGCCAGCAGCTTAGACGGGACTAGCGGGAGCCCAACCTACAATGAGCAGTTCTTC. Translation: CASSLDGTSGSPTYNEQFF.

V usage is TRBV7-8 and J usage is TRBJ1-1; perhaps TRBD1 as D (6 bases). Per the germline V gene, CDR1 is SGHVS and CDR2 is FQNEAQ. Trimming pared 7 bases from V and 0 bases from J, leaving 15 bases between. The CDR3 consists of 15 residues. The CDR3 region is CASKTYREMNTEAFF. The CDR3 coding sequence is TGTGCCAGCAAAACTTACAGGGAAATGAACACTGAAGCTTTCTTT.

CDR3 in DNA: TGCGCCAGCAGCTTGGTGGGCGATCCCGATTGGAATGAGCAGTTCTTC. It encodes CASSLVGDPDWNEQFF. The V and J genes are TRBV5-1 and TRBJ2-1; no clear D gene. CDR3 length equals 16 residues. Germline values: CDR1 SGHRS, CDR2 YFSETQ. The V end lost 0 bases, the J end lost 7 bases, and 17 bases lay between the germline ends.

The genes are TRBV6-1 and TRBJ1-2; D gene uncertain. CDR3 length equals 14 residues. In germline, CDR1 is MNHNS, CDR2 SASEGT. V dropped 3 bases and J dropped 8 bases, with 16 bases sitting between them. CDR3 amino acids: CASSEYWREGGYTF. The DNA of the CDR3 is TGTGCCAGCAGTGAGTATTGGCGGGAAGGCGGCTACACCTTC.

The rearrangement links TRBV9 to TRBJ2-7; D may be TRBD2 (6 bases). Germline values: CDR1 SGDLS, CDR2 YYNGEE. The CDR3 covers 14 residues. Trimming stripped 2 bases from V and 7 bases from J, with 16 bases between. In nucleotides, the CDR3 is TGTGCCAGCAGCGTGGCGGGATTCCCGGGAGAGCAGTACTTC. Its translation: CASSVAGFPGEQYF. The full variable domain, with the rest looked up from reference TRBV9 and TRBJ2-7, is DSGVTQTPKHLITATGQRVTLRCSPRSGDLSVYWYQQSLDQGLQFLIQYYNGEERAKGNILERFSAQQFPDLHSELNLSSLELGDSALYFCASSVAGFPGEQYFGPGTRLTVT.

This chain links TRBV6-5 with TRBJ2-1; no reliable D call. This CDR3 has 12 residues. CDR1 and CDR2 (germline): MNHEY, SVGAGI. Deletions cut 5 bases from V and 6 bases from J, with 8 bases between. CDR3 loop: CASSTYSNEQFF. The DNA of the CDR3 is TGTGCCAGCAGTACCTATTCCAATGAGCAGTTCTTC.

The V gene is TRBV14, the J gene TRBJ1-5, with D hard to call. Germline CDR1 and CDR2: SGHDN and FVKESK. This CDR3 region has 18 residues. Trimming removed 1 base at V and 0 bases at J, with 16 bases between. CDR3 nucleotide sequence: TGTGCCAGCAGCCAAGTTGGAGGACGGGAAAATAGCAATCAGCCCCAGCATTTT. Amino acid sequence: CASSQVGGRENSNQPQHF. The full variable domain, rest sourced from reference TRBV14 and TRBJ1-5, is EAGVTQFPSHSVIEKGQTVTLRCDPISGHDNLYWYRRVMGKEIKFLLHFVKESKQDESGMPNNRFLAERTGGTYSTLKVQPAELEDSGVYFCASSQVGGRENSNQPQHFGDGTRLSIL.

V and J are TRBV9 and TRBJ1-3; a possible D gene is TRBD1 (5 bases). The germline V and J ends were trimmed by 3 bases and 4 bases, with 5 bases remaining between them. The CDR3 is 12 amino acids. The germline CDR1 and CDR2 sequences are SGDLS and YYNGEE. The CDR3 here is CASSEGGNTIYF. DNA for the CDR3: TGTGCCAGCAGCGAGGGGGGAAACACCATATATTTT.

As DNA, the CDR3 is TGTGCCAGCAGCTTGGGTTTTCGGGACACTGGGGCCAACGTCCTGACTTTC. Amino acids: CASSLGFRDTGANVLTF. The chain uses TRBV5-6 and TRBJ2-6, with D perhaps TRBD1 (6 bases). Trimming removed 0 bases at V and 2 bases at J, with 12 bases between. Germline V gene sequence: CDR1 SGHDT, CDR2 YYEEEE. The CDR3 totals 17 residues.

The chain is built from TRBV5-6 and TRBJ1-4, with no clear D. V lost 3 bases and J lost 8, with 14 bases in between. This CDR3 region has 14 residues. CDR1 and CDR2 (germline): SGHDT, YYEEEE. The CDR3 protein is CASSSERAGEKLFF. DNA for the CDR3: TGTGCCAGCAGCTCCGAGAGAGCGGGGGAAAAACTGTTTTTT.

The rearrangement joins TRBV12-5 to TRBJ1-4; TRBD1 might be the D (5 bases). Per the germline V gene, CDR1 is LGHNT and CDR2 is FRNRAP. The CDR3 is 15 amino acids. V was cut by 0 bases and J by 4 bases, with 9 bases left in between. In nucleotides, the CDR3 is TGTGCTAGTGGTTTGGTGGCGGGGGATAATGAAAAACTGTTTTTT. Residues: CASGLVAGDNEKLFF.